The 5 T cell receptor beta chains below come from one sample, sequenced in a study of monozygotic twins with inflammatory bowel disease. Each CDR3 protein gets one entry in TCRdb, which reprocessed the 5' RACE reads and gives no DNA. The sample shows about 440,000 distinct CDR3 sequences, and more than 2% sits with its ten largest clones. Sequenced: blood. These receptors were collected from a human donor with ulcerative colitis or Crohn's disease, or a healthy co-twin of an affected twin (not recorded which).

This rearrangement joins TRBV18 to TRBJ2-5; the D call of TRBD1 rests on TCRdb alone, since no DNA is present to check it. Germline V gene data show CDR1 as KGHSH and CDR2 as LQKENI. The CDR3 contains 13 residues. The CDR3 sequence: CASSPGQTETQYF.

The rearrangement uses TRBV4-3 and TRBJ2-7; TCRdb's D call of TRBD2 is untestable without DNA. Germline-derived CDR1 and CDR2 are LGHNA and YSLEER. This CDR3 is 16 amino acids long. CDR3 in amino acids: CASSQEGGLATYEQYF.

The CDR3 here is CSARDRAPHYGYTF. This chain uses TRBV20-1 with TRBJ1-2. The CDR3 sequence is 14 residues long. CDR1 and CDR2 from the germline V gene are DFQATT and SNEGSKA (reference sequence).

The chain links TRBV11-2 to TRBJ2-3; TCRdb names TRBD2, which stays unverified in the absence of DNA. The CDR3 consists of 18 residues. CDR1 and CDR2 (germline): SGHAT, FQNNGV. The CDR3 sequence is CASSPAGGLAVVTDTQYF.

V and J are TRBV20-1 and TRBJ2-5; TCRdb's D call of TRBD2 is untestable without DNA. Germline V gene lookup returns CDR1 DFQATT and CDR2 SNEGSKA (reference sequence). The CDR3 has 12 residues. CDR3 protein: CSAEEFGETQYF.